Below, 17 T cell receptor beta chains from the same sample are listed, as sequenced in a study of blood T cell repertoires in COVID-19. Some clones are missing from TCRdb's copy, which holds only in-frame ones; the method was immunoSEQ multiplex PCR. The sample records tens of thousands of clones, approximately 88% being singletons. Sample: peripheral blood. Receptors were obtained from a man in his fifties or sixties with active COVID-19.

This chain uses TRBV2 with TRBJ1-5; perhaps TRBD1 as D (6 bases). The CDR3 totals 16 residues. V gave up 5 bases and J gave up 2 bases, with 16 bases separating them. Per the germline V gene, CDR1 is SNHLY and CDR2 is FYNNEI. CDR3 nucleotide sequence: TGTGCCAGCAGTACCCGGTCGGGGGGCGGCAATCAGCCCCAGCATTTT. Translation gives CASSTRSGGGNQPQHF.

The rearrangement links TRBV7-2 to TRBJ1-2; weak D call: TRBD1 (6 bases). CDR1 SGHTA and CDR2 FQGNSA come from the germline V gene. The V end was cut by 1 base, the J end by 8 bases, with 17 bases between. This CDR3 has 15 amino acids. The CDR3 loop is CASSLDRGALDGYTF. The CDR3 bases are TGTGCCAGCAGCTTAGATCGGGGGGCCCTAGACGGCTACACCTTC.

The chain joins TRBV19 to TRBJ2-7; no firm D call. The CDR3 extends over 13 amino acids. Germline CDR1 LNHDA, CDR2 SQIVND (reference sequence). V gave up 6 bases and J gave up 4 bases, with 13 bases separating them. Here the CDR3 DNA reads TGTGCCAGTAGCCTTAATGGCCGATACGAGCAGTACTTC. Encoded protein: CASSLNGRYEQYF.

CDR3 in DNA: TGTGCCAGCAGCCCTGGACAGGCTAGCAATCAGCCCCAGCATTTT. It yields the protein CASSPGQASNQPQHF. The chain couples TRBV4-2 to TRBJ1-5; the match to TRBD1 covers 7 bases. With 4 bases clipped from V and 0 bases from J, the junction kept 3 bases outside the gene matches. Germline V gene data show CDR1 as LGHNA and CDR2 as YNFKEQ. This CDR3 comprises 15 residues.

The chain uses TRBV5-6 and TRBJ1-6; TRBD1 might be the D (5 bases). The CDR3 totals 14 residues. The V gene lost 2 bases and the J gene lost 13 bases, with 16 bases spanning the gap. Germline assignment: CDR1 SGHDT and CDR2 YYEEEE. The CDR3: CASSFGGLPLPLHF. The CDR3 coding sequence is TGTGCCAGCAGCTTTGGGGGACTCCCTCTCCCCCTCCACTTT.

V usage is TRBV11-2 and J usage is TRBJ1-4, with D perhaps matching TRBD1 (5 bases). The V gene's germline CDR1 is SGHAT and CDR2 FQNNGV. CDR3 length: 13 amino acids. V was cut by 5 bases and J by 3 bases, with 7 bases left in between. CDR3 DNA: TGTGCCAGCAGCAGGGGATCTAATGAAAAACTGTTTTTT. This encodes CASSRGSNEKLFF.

This clone was seen just once. The V call is TRBV7-9, the J call TRBJ2-7, with 10 nucleotides matching TRBD2. V was pared by 6 bases and J by 7 bases, with 12 bases of the junction left unmatched. Germline CDR1 is SEHNR and CDR2 is FQNEAQ (reference sequence). The CDR3 runs to 15 residues. The CDR3 protein is CASRDGAGGPREQYF. Written as DNA, the CDR3 is TGTGCCAGCAGGGACGGAGCGGGAGGGCCTCGGGAGCAGTACTTC.

This chain connects TRBV6-6 to TRBJ1-1, with unresolved D. Germline loops: CDR1 MNHNY, CDR2 SVGAGI (reference sequence). V lost 8 bases and J 0 bases, leaving 7 bases between the germline ends. The CDR3 loop spans 12 amino acids. The CDR3 sequence is CASRHLNTEAFF. CDR3 bases: TGTGCCAGCCGACATTTGAACACTGAAGCTTTCTTT.

The CDR3 protein is CASSRRDSGEAFF. The DNA of the CDR3 is TGTGCCAGCAGTCGGAGGGATTCCGGTGAAGCTTTCTTT. The chain joins TRBV12-3 or TRBV12-4 to TRBJ1-1; D call uncertain. The CDR3 runs 13 residues. Trimming stripped 5 bases from V and 7 bases from J, with 14 bases between.

This clone was counted between two and nine times. The chain couples TRBV4-3 to TRBJ2-7; D remains unclear. CDR3 length: 13 residues. V lost 2 bases, J lost 7 bases, and 12 bases lay in between. Germline CDR1 and CDR2: LGHNA and YSLEER. CDR3 in amino acids: CASSQIREVEQYF. As DNA, the CDR3 is TGCGCCAGCAGCCAAATCCGCGAGGTTGAGCAGTACTTC.

This clone appeared once. This chain joins TRBV6-1 and TRBJ1-4; 7 positions agree with TRBD1. The CDR3 runs to 18 residues. Germline V CDR1 and CDR2: MNHNS, SASEGT. V shed 3 bases, J shed 0 bases, and the junction held 10 bases outside the gene matches. In DNA, the CDR3 is TGTGCCAGCAGTGATCTCTGGGGACAGCCGGCAACTAATGAAAAACTGTTTTTT. Residues: CASSDLWGQPATNEKLFF.

CDR3 loop: CASSAGLAVGTDTQYF. The DNA for the CDR3 is TGTGCCAGCAGTGCGGGACTAGCGGTAGGCACAGATACGCAGTATTTT. This chain uses TRBV6-2 or TRBV6-3 with TRBJ2-3, with 11 bases aligning to TRBD2. The CDR3 has 16 amino acids. The junction had 5 bases not matched to a gene; V was cut back by 5 bases and J by 1 base. Germline values: CDR1 MNHEY, CDR2 SVGEGT.

This clone came up once. This chain joins TRBV4-3 and TRBJ2-7, with D perhaps matching TRBD1 (6 bases). Trimming cost V 2 bases and J 9 bases, with 20 bases left between them. The CDR3 is 15 residues long. Germline loops: CDR1 LGHNA, CDR2 YSLEER. The CDR3 sequence is CASSQLGTRRDRQYF. The CDR3 nucleotides read TGCGCCAGCAGCCAACTCGGGACAAGGCGTGATAGGCAGTACTTC.

The genes are TRBV18 and TRBJ1-6; 10 positions agree with TRBD1. V shed 6 bases and J 8 bases; nucleotides not matched to a gene: 4. Germline values: CDR1 KGHSH, CDR2 LQKENI. CDR3 length equals 14 residues. The DNA for the CDR3 is TGTGCCAGCTCCCAGGGGACAGGGGATTCACCCCTCCACTTT. Amino acids: CASSQGTGDSPLHF.

This chain links TRBV7-2 with TRBJ2-5; no definite D call. The V gene's germline CDR1 is SGHTA and CDR2 FQGNSA. The CDR3 extends over 15 amino acids. Trimming pared 1 base from V and 3 bases from J, leaving 12 bases between. CDR3: CASSLVALEEETQYF. CDR3 DNA: TGTGCCAGCAGCTTAGTAGCTCTGGAAGAAGAGACCCAGTACTTC.

This clone was detected only once. This sequence joins TRBV5-1 and TRBJ2-2; 7 bases agree with TRBD1. The CDR3 runs 15 residues. Germline CDR1 and CDR2: SGHRS and YFSETQ. With V trimmed by 4 bases and J by 3 bases, 6 bases remained unmatched. CDR3 residues: CASSEQGRDTGELFF. As DNA, the CDR3 is TGCGCCAGCAGCGAACAGGGGAGAGACACCGGGGAGCTGTTTTTT.

This chain connects TRBV6-4 to TRBJ2-7; 9 nucleotides match TRBD1. This CDR3 has 18 residues. V gave up 0 bases and J gave up 4 bases; unmatched junction bases: 13. Per the germline V gene, CDR1 is MRHNA and CDR2 is SNTAGT. CDR3 nucleotide sequence: TGTGCCAGCAGTGACTCGTTAGGTAAGGGACAGGGTCTGTACGAGCAGTACTTC. Encoded protein: CASSDSLGKGQGLYEQYF.